The T cell receptor (beta chain) under discussion was sequenced for a study of OX40 agonist ivuxolimab in advanced cancers. Background on the study: A male proportion of under 90% was recorded, with mean age roughly 60 years and range roughly 20 to 90.

Repertoires were generated with immunoSEQ multiplex PCR, while TCRdb's copy carries only in-frame clones and drops some. The data show more than 100,000 clones, with just under 95% seen just once and around 0.15% held by the top ten. Exclusion applied to patients with autoimmune disease history or systemic immunosuppression. Blood draws occurred at baseline, cycle 4 day 1, and cycle 7 day 1. The V gene's germline CDR1 is KGHSH and CDR2 LQKENI. Trimming left V 3 bases short and J 4 bases short, with 9 bases between. The CDR3 loop spans 13 amino acids. Sequencing was performed on CD4+ or CD8+ T cells sorted from blood, taken in a trial of the OX40 agonist ivuxolimab. This TCR was recovered from an adult with an advanced solid tumor such as melanoma, head and neck, liver or kidney cancer. The chain links TRBV18 to TRBJ2-5; maybe TRBD2 (5 bases). CDR3 sequence: CASSPQRAETQYF. CDR3 nucleotide sequence: TGTGCCAGCTCACCCCAGAGGGCAGAGACCCAGTACTTC. Variable domain in full (rest from reference TRBV18 and TRBJ2-5): NAGVMQNPRHLVRRRGQEARLRCSPMKGHSHVYWYRQLPEEGLKFMVYLQKENIIDESGMPKERFSAEFPKEGPSILRIQQVVRGDSAAYFCASSPQRAETQYFGPGTRLLVL.